The rows below give T cell receptor beta chains drawn from one sample of a study of cytomegalovirus exposure and HLA in healthy donors. Generated by immunoSEQ multiplex PCR, the TCRdb table keeps only in-frame clones and is missing some. The sample contains tens of thousands of clones, around three fifths of which appear only once. Sequenced: PBMCs. These receptors came from a woman between 45 and 60 years old in good health and CMV-seropositive. CDR3s include the opening cysteine and the closing phenylalanine or tryptophan. The D gene is left open where the match is weak. A clone size is listed for some rows: how often the clone was seen (once, few, many), or a class if it is expanded.

>TRBD1|TRBV4-2|TRBJ1-1|once
TGTGCCAGCAGCCCACGGGACAGGTCGAACACTGAAGCTTTCTTT
CASSPRDRSNTEAFF
>TRBD1|TRBV6-5|TRBJ2-3|NA
TGTGCCAGCAGTTTCGGCCAGGGGGATCCAGATACGCAGTATTTT
CASSFGQGDPDTQYF
>NA|TRBV7-9|TRBJ2-3|NA
TGTGCCAGCAGCCCAAGGACAAGGGGTCTCGATACGCAGTATTTT
CASSPRTRGLDTQYF
>NA|TRBV28|TRBJ2-7|NA
TGTGCCAGCAGCCCAGAACCTCCCTCCTACGAGCAGTACTTC
CASSPEPPSYEQYF
>NA|TRBV5-1|TRBJ2-5|NA
TGCGCCAGCAGCTTCGTGAGCCAAGAGACCCAGTACTTC
CASSFVSQETQYF
>NA|TRBV2|TRBJ1-3|NA
TGTGCCAGCAGTGGGGCAGGGGCGTCCGGAAACACCATATATTTT
CASSGAGASGNTIYF
>NA|TRBV7-6|TRBJ1-1|NA
TGTGCCAGCAGCGCCCCCGCCGGGGGGGGCACTGAAGCTTTCTTT
CASSAPAGGGTEAFF
>NA|TRBV19|TRBJ1-1|few
TGTGCCAGTAGCAACAGGAACACTGAAGCTTTCTTT
CASSNRNTEAFF
>TRBD2|TRBV19|TRBJ2-1|NA
TGTGCCAGTAGTATAGTGGGCGGGGGGCCCTACAATGAGCAGTTCTTC
CASSIVGGGPYNEQFF
>NA|TRBV30|TRBJ1-1|few
TGTGCCCTGAGAGGGTTGAACACTGAAGCTTTCTTT
CALRGLNTEAFF
>NA|TRBV7-9|TRBJ1-3|NA
TGTGCCAGCAGCCCCATCCCCGGGAGGTCTGGAAACACCATATATTTT
CASSPIPGRSGNTIYF
>NA|TRBV13|TRBJ1-1|once
TGTGCCTCCACAAGAGGAGAGAACACTGAAGCTTTCTTT
CASTRGENTEAFF
>NA|TRBV6-6|TRBJ1-5|NA
TGTGCCAGCAGTCCCCGGACAAACAATCAGCCCCAGCATTTT
CASSPRTNNQPQHF
>NA|TRBV27|TRBJ1-1|NA
TGTGCCAGCAGTTTAGGACAAGGGAACACTGAAGCTTTCTTT
CASSLGQGNTEAFF
>TRBD2|TRBV7-7|TRBJ2-1|NA
TGTGCCAGCAGCCCTTTACTAGCGGGGGGGCACAATGAGCAGTTCTTC
CASSPLLAGGHNEQFF